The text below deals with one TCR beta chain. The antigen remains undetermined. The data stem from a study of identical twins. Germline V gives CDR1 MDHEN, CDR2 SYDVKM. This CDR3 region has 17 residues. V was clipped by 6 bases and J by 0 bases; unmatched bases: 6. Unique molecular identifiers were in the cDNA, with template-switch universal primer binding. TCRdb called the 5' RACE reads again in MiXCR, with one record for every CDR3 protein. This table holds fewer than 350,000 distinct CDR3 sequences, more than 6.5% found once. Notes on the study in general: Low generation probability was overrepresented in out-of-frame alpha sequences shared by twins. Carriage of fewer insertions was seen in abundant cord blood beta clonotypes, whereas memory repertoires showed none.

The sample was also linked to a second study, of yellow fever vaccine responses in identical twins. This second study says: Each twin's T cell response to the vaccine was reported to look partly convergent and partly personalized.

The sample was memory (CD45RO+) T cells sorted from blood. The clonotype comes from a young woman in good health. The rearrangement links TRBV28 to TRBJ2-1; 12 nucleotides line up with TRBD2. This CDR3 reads CASSGLAGSSSYNEQFF. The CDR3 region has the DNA TGTGCCAGCAGCGGACTAGCGGGATCGAGCTCCTACAATGAGCAGTTCTTC.